This T cell receptor beta chain was profiled in a study of a mutant IDH1 vaccine in newly diagnosed glioma. In the study overall: Vaccine dosing followed radiotherapy by 4-6 weeks, or accompanied temozolomide cycles.

Study-wide results and limits: It seemed that pseudoprogression was not linked to changes in the top peripheral T cell clonotypes. Patients showed vaccine-induced immune responses at a rate of 90% to 95%.

The table came from immunoSEQ multiplex PCR; TCRdb's copy has only in-frame clones and leaves some out. Among approximately 35,000 clones listed, roughly 50% were seen once. Time point: week 5, during vaccination. Topical imiquimod was applied with each vaccine dose, which held 300 ug of mutant IDH1 20-mer peptide. Each tumor in the donors was a new WHO grade 3 or 4 astrocytoma, IDH1-mutant and ATRX-lost. Germline V gene data show CDR1 as LNHDA and CDR2 as SQIVND (reference sequence). Trimming removed 6 bases at V and 5 bases at J, with 7 bases between. There are 11 residues in the CDR3. About this clone: Its target is unknown.

Sequenced here: PBMCs, sampled from a glioma patient whose treatment included an IDH1 peptide vaccine. The TCR was taken from a woman aged 18-29 years with glioma. This rearrangement joins TRBV19 to TRBJ1-2; D not certain. DNA for the CDR3: TGTGCCAGTAGCGACCTTTATGGCTACACCTTC. Translated: CASSDLYGYTF.